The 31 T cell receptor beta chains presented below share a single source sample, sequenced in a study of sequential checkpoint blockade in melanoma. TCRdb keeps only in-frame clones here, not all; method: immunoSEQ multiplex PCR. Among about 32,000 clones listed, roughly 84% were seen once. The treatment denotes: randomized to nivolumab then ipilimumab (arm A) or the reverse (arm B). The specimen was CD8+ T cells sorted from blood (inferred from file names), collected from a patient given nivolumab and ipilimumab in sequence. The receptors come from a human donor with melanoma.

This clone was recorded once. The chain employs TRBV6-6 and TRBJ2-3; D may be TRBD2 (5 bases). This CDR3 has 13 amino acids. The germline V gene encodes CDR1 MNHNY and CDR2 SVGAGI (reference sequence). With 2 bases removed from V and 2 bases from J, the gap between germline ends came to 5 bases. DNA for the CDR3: TGTGCCAGCAGTTACCGGGACACAGATACGCAGTATTTT. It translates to CASSYRDTDTQYF.

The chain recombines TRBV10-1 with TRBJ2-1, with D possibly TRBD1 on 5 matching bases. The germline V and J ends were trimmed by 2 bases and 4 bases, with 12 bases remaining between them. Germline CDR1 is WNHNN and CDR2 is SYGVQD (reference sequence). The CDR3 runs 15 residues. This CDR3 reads CASSEGRAVYNEQFF. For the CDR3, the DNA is TGCGCCAGCAGTGAGGGCAGGGCCGTATACAATGAGCAGTTCTTC.

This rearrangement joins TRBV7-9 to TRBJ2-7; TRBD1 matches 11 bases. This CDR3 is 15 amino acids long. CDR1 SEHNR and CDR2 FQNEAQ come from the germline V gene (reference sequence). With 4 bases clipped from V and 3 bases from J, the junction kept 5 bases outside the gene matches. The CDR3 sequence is CASSSSGTGGYEQYF. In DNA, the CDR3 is TGTGCCAGCAGCTCCTCCGGGACAGGGGGCTACGAGCAGTACTTC.

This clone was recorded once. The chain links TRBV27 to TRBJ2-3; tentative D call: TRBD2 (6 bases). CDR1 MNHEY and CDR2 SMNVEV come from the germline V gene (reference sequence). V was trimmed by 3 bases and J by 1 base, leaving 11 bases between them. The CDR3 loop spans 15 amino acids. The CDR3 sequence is CASSLATRRTDTQYF. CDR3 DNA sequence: TGTGCCAGCAGTTTGGCGACTAGACGCACAGATACGCAGTATTTT.

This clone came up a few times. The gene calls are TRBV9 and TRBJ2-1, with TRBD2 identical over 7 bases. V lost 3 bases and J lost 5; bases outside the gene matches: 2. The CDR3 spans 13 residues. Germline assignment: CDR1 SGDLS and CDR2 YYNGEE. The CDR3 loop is CASSERGNNEQFF. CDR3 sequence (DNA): TGTGCCAGCAGCGAGCGGGGAAACAATGAGCAGTTCTTC.

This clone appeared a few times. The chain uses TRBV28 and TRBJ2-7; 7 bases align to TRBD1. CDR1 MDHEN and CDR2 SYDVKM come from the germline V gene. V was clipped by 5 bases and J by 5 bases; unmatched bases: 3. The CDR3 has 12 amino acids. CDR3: CASSKTGDEQYF. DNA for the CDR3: TGTGCCAGCAGTAAAACAGGGGACGAGCAGTACTTC.

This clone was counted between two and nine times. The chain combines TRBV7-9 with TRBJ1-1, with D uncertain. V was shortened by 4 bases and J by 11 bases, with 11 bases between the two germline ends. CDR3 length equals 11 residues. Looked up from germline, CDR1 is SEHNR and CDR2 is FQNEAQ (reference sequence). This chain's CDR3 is CASSSQLWAFF. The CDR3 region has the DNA TGTGCCAGCAGCTCACAGCTCTGGGCTTTCTTT.

The CDR3 bases are TGTGCCAGCAGCGAGAGGCCTCCGGGATCACCCGAAGCTTTCTTT. It codes for CASSERPPGSPEAFF. The gene calls are TRBV9 and TRBJ1-1; no clear D gene. This CDR3 spans 15 amino acids. V shed 3 bases and J shed 8 bases, with 20 bases lying between them. CDR1 and CDR2 (germline): SGDLS, YYNGEE.

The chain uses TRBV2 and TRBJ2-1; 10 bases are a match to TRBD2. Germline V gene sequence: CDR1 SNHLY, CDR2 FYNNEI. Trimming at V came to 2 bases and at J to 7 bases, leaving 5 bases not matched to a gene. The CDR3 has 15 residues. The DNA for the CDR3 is TGTGCCAGCAGTGAAAGCGGGGGGGGCGGGAATGAGCAGTTCTTC. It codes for CASSESGGGGNEQFF.

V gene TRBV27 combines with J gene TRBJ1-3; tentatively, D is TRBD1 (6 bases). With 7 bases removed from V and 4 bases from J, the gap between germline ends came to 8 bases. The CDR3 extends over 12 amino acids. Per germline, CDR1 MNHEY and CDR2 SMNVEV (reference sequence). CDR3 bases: TGTGCCAGCATGGACAGCGGAAACACCATATATTTT. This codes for CASMDSGNTIYF.

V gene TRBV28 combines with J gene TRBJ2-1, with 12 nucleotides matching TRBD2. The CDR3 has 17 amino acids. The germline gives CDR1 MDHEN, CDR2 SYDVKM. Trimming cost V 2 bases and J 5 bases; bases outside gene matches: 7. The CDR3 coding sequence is TGTGCCAGCAGTTTACTAGCGGGAGGGCCGGTCAACAATGAGCAGTTCTTC. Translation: CASSLLAGGPVNNEQFF. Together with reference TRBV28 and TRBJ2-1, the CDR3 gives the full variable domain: DVKVTQSSRYLVKRTGEKVFLECVQDMDHENMFWYRQDPGLGLRLIYFSYDVKMKEKGDIPEGYSVSREKKERFSLILESASTNQTSMYLCASSLLAGGPVNNEQFFGPGTRLTVL.

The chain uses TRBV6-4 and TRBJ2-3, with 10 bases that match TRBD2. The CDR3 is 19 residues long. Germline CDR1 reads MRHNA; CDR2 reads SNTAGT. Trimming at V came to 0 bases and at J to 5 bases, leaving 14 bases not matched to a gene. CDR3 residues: CASSDSGTSALRWGDTQYF. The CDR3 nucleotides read TGTGCCAGCAGTGACTCGGGGACTAGCGCGTTGAGATGGGGAGATACGCAGTATTTT.

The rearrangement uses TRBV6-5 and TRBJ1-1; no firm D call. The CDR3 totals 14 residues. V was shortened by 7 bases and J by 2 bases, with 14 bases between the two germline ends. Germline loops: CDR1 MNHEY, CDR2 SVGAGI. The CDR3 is CASIGSSLNTEAFF. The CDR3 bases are TGTGCCAGCATCGGGTCCAGCCTAAACACTGAAGCTTTCTTT.

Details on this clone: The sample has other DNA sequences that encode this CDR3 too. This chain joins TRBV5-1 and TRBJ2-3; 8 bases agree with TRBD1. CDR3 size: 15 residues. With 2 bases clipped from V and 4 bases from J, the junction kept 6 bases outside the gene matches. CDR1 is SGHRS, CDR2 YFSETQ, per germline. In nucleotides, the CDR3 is TGCGCCAGCAGCTTCAGGGGGCGCGAGGCAGATACGCAGTATTTT. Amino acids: CASSFRGREADTQYF.

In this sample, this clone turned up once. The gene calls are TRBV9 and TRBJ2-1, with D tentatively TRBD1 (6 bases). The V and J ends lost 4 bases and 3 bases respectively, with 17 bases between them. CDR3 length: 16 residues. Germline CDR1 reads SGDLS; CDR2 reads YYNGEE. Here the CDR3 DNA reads TGTGCCAGCAGCCCCACAGGGCTATCGATCTACAATGAGCAGTTCTTC. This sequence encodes CASSPTGLSIYNEQFF.

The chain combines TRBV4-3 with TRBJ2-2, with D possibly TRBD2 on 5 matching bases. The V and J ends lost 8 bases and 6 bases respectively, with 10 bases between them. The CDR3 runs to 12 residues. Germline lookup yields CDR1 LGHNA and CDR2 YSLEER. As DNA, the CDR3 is TGCGCCAGCGCGAGGGCCCCCGGGGAGCTGTTTTTT. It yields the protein CASARAPGELFF.

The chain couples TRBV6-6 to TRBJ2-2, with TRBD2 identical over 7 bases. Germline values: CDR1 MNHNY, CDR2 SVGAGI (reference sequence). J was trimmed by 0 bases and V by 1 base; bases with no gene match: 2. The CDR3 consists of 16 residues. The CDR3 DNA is TGTGCCAGCAGTTACTGGGGGAGGGCGAACACCGGGGAGCTGTTTTTT. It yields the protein CASSYWGRANTGELFF.

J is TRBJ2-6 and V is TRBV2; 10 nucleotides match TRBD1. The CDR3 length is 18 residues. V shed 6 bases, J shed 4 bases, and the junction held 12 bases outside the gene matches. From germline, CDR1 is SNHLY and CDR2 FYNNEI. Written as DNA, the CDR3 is TGTGCCAGCAGCTTCGTCCCGGGACAGGGGCCAGGGGCCAACGTCCTGACTTTC. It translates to CASSFVPGQGPGANVLTF. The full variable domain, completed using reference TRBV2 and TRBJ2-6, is EPEVTQTPSHQVTQMGQEVILRCVPISNHLYFYWYRQILGQKVEFLVSFYNNEISEKSEIFDDQFSVERPDGSNFTLKIRSTKLEDSAMYFCASSFVPGQGPGANVLTFGAGSRLTVL.

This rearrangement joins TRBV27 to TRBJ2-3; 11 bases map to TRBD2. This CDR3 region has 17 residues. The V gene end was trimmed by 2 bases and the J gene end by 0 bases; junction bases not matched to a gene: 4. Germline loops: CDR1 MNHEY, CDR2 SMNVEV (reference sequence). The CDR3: CASSLLAGGPSTDTQYF. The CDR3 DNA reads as TGTGCCAGCAGTTTACTAGCGGGGGGTCCTAGCACAGATACGCAGTATTTT.

The DNA of the CDR3 is TGTGCCAGCAGCTTTTCCGGGACAGGCTACGAGCAGTACTTC. It is translated as CASSFSGTGYEQYF. The rearrangement uses TRBV7-9 and TRBJ2-7; TRBD1 matches 8 bases. The trim removed 3 bases at V and 3 bases at J, leaving 4 bases unmatched. The CDR3 runs 14 residues. Germline CDR1 is SEHNR and CDR2 is FQNEAQ (reference sequence).

The DNA for the CDR3 is TGTGCCAGCAGCTTAGGCGGGGTTGAGACCCAGTACTTC. Encoded protein: CASSLGGVETQYF. J is TRBJ2-5 and V is TRBV7-7, with a possible D match to TRBD2 (6 bases). This CDR3 contains 13 residues. Germline CDR1 is SSHAT and CDR2 is FNYEAQ (reference sequence). Trimming removed 1 base at V and 5 bases at J, with 8 bases between.

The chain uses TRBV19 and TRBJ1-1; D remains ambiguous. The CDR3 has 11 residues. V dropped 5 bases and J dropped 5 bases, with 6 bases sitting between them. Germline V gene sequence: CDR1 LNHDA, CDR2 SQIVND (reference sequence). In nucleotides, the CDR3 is TGTGCCAGTAGTGCGGGAACTGAAGCTTTCTTT. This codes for CASSAGTEAFF.

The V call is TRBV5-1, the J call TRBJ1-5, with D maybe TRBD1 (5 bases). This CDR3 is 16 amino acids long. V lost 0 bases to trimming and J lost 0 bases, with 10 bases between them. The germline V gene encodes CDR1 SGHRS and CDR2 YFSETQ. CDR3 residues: CASSLAGLISNQPQHF. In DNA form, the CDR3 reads TGCGCCAGCAGCTTGGCAGGGTTAATTAGCAATCAGCCCCAGCATTTT.

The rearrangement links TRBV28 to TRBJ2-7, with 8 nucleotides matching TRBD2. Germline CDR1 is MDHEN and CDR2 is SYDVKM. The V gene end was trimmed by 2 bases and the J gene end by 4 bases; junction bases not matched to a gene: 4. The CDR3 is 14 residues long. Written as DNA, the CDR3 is TGTGCCAGCAGTTTAGGACTAGCTCATTACGAGCAGTACTTC. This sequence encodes CASSLGLAHYEQYF.

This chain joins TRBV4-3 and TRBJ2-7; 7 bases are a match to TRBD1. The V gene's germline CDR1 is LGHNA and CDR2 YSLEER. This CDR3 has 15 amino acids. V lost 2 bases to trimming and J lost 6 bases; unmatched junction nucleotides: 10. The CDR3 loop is CASSQRQGRLVEQYF. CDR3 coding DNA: TGCGCCAGCAGCCAAAGACAGGGCCGATTAGTCGAGCAGTACTTC.

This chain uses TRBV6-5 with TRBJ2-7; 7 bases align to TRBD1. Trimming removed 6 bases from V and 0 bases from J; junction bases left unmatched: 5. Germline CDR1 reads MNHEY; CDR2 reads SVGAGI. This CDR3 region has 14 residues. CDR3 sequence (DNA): TGTGCCAGCAGGTTCGGGACAGACTCCTACGAGCAGTACTTC. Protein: CASRFGTDSYEQYF.

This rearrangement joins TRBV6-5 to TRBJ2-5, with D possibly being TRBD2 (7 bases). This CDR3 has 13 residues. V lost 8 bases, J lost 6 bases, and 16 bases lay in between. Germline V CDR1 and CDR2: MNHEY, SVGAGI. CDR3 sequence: CASRRGPGKTQYF. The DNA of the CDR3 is TGTGCCAGCCGGCGGGGGCCGGGTAAGACCCAGTACTTC.

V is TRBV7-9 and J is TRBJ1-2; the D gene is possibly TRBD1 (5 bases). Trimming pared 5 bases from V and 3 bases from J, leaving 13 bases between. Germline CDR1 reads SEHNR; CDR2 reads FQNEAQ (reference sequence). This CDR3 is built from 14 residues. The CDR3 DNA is TGTGCCAGCAGCACGGGACTTATAGACTATGGCTACACCTTC. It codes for CASSTGLIDYGYTF.

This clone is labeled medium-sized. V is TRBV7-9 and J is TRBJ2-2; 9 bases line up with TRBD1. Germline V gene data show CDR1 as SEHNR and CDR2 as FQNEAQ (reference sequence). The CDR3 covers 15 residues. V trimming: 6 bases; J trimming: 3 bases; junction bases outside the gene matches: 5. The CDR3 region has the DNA TGTGCCAGCAGACCCGACAGGGGGGACACCGGGGAGCTGTTTTTT. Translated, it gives CASRPDRGDTGELFF.

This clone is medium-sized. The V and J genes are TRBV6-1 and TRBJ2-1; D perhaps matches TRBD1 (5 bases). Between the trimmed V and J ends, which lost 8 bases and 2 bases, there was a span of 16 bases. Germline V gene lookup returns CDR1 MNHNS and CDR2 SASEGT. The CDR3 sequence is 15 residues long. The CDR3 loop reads CASPPQGIAYNEQFF. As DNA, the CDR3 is TGTGCCAGCCCCCCCCAGGGTATCGCCTACAATGAGCAGTTCTTC.

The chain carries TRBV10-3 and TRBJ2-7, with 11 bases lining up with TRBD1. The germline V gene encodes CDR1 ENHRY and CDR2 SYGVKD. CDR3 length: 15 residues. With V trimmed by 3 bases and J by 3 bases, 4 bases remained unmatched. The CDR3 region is CAISDLGTGGYEQYF. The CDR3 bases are TGTGCCATCAGTGATTTAGGGACAGGGGGCTACGAGCAGTACTTC.